The 5 T cell receptor beta chains presented below share a single source sample, sequenced in a study of Graves' ophthalmopathy and Graves' hyperthyroidism. Amplification of TCR beta CDR3 regions used RNA transcripts. In the first round, RT-PCR was carried out with HTBI primers, and a multiplex PCR formed the second round. TCRdb re-derived calls from the multiplex PCR reads in MiXCR, one entry per CDR3 protein. The repertoire holds around 1,200,000 distinct CDR3 sequences, with less than 45% as singletons. The sample taken for sequencing was peripheral blood or thyroid tissue (not recorded which). Receptor source: an adult man with Graves' hyperthyroidism.

This chain links TRBV7-9 with TRBJ1-2; TRBD1 matches at 7 bases. The CDR3 spans 13 residues. V gave up 5 bases and J gave up 5 bases; unmatched junction bases: 5. Germline V gene lookup returns CDR1 SEHNR and CDR2 FQNEAQ (reference sequence). The CDR3 reads CASSNGQEYGYTF. CDR3 in DNA: TGTGCCAGCAGCAACGGACAGGAATATGGCTACACCTTC. The full variable domain, completed using reference TRBV7-9 and TRBJ1-2, is DTGVSQNPRHKITKRGQNVTFRCDPISEHNRLYWYRQTLGQGPEFLTYFQNEAQLEKSRLLSDRFSAERPKGSFSTLEIQRTEQGDSAMYLCASSNGQEYGYTFGSGTRLTVV.

In its sample, this clonotype was seen many times. This sequence joins TRBV4-3 and TRBJ2-5; 7 bases fit TRBD1. This CDR3 contains 16 residues. Germline CDR1 reads LGHNA; CDR2 reads YSLEER. Trimming at V came to 1 base and at J to 3 bases, leaving 8 bases not matched to a gene. Here the CDR3 DNA reads TGCGCCAGCAGCCAAGGCCCGGGGACAGTTGAAGAGACCCAGTACTTC. Encoded protein: CASSQGPGTVEETQYF.

This clonotype occurred a few times. V and J are TRBV7-3 and TRBJ2-2, with TRBD2 as a possible D gene (6 bases). V lost 2 bases and J lost 0, with 10 bases in between. Germline CDR1 reads SGHTA; CDR2 reads FQGTGA. The CDR3 loop spans 16 amino acids. The CDR3 DNA reads as TGTGCCAGCAGCTTAGACGGAGGGGCGAACACCGGGGAGCTGTTTTTT. The encoded protein is CASSLDGGANTGELFF.

In this sample, this clonotype turned up many times. V usage is TRBV20-1 and J usage is TRBJ1-1; D remains ambiguous. This CDR3 region has 13 residues. V was clipped by 1 base and J by 3 bases, with 9 bases between them. From germline, CDR1 is DFQATT and CDR2 SNEGSKA (reference sequence). The CDR3 region is CSARGMYYTEAFF. In DNA form, the CDR3 reads TGCAGTGCTAGAGGCATGTACTACACTGAAGCTTTCTTT.

The chain combines TRBV20-1 with TRBJ1-1, with D perhaps matching TRBD1 (6 bases). Trimming left V 3 bases short and J 3 bases short, with 14 bases between. There are 14 residues in the CDR3. Germline CDR1 reads DFQATT; CDR2 reads SNEGSKA (reference sequence). The CDR3 sequence is CSARAPQGHTEAFF. CDR3 in DNA: TGCAGTGCTAGGGCCCCCCAGGGGCACACTGAAGCTTTCTTT.